The clone carrying this TCR beta chain was found once. What it binds is unknown. Germline CDR1 KGHSH, CDR2 LQKENI. CDR3 length equals 17 residues. Trimming pared 1 base from V and 5 bases from J, leaving 20 bases between. The data are from a study of T cell responses to AZD1222 COVID-19 vaccine. TCRdb keeps only in-frame clones here, not all; method: immunoSEQ multiplex PCR. The sample has more than 85,000 clones, around 81% seen once. Study-level results: Nearly half of spike-specific TCRs reportedly target unmutated variant regions.

This TCR was recovered from an adult in good health. The source was peripheral blood, collected on day 0 of AZD1222 vaccination. The gene calls are TRBV18 and TRBJ1-1; tentatively, D is TRBD1 (5 bases). The CDR3 loop is CASSPQAAGRKGTEAFF. DNA of the CDR3: TGTGCCAGCTCACCACAAGCGGCAGGGAGAAAGGGGACTGAAGCTTTCTTT. The complete variable domain, with remaining parts taken from reference TRBV18 and TRBJ1-1, reads NAGVMQNPRHLVRRRGQEARLRCSPMKGHSHVYWYRQLPEEGLKFMVYLQKENIIDESGMPKERFSAEFPKEGPSILRIQQVVRGDSAAYFCASSPQAAGRKGTEAFFGQGTRLTVV.